This is a list of T cell receptor beta chains from one sample in a study of cytomegalovirus exposure and HLA in healthy donors. Method: immunoSEQ multiplex PCR; TCRdb's copy keeps in-frame clones and lacks some. The sample lists roughly 180,000 clones; approximately 80% were seen once. Material for sequencing was PBMCs. These receptors were obtained from a male donor in good health and CMV-seronegative. CDR3s include the opening cysteine and the closing phenylalanine or tryptophan. A D gene is named only where the DNA matches it firmly. Not every row has a clone size; where given, it reads once, few, many or a size class.

v_call	clone_size	d_call	j_call	cdr3_length	cdr3_aa	cdr3_nt
TRBV5-4	once	.	TRBJ2-7	15	CASSLRGDSSYEQYF	TGTGCCAGCAGCTTGAGGGGTGACAGCTCCTACGAGCAGTACTTC
TRBV25-1	once	.	TRBJ2-5	12	CASSDLQETQYF	TGTGCCAGCAGTGACCTCCAAGAGACCCAGTACTTC
TRBV19	.	.	TRBJ2-3	17	CASSIILLITSTDTQYF	TGTGCCAGTAGTATAATACTCTTAATTACCAGCACAGATACGCAGTATTTT
TRBV4-2	.	.	TRBJ1-2	18	CASSQAAQGYYSSYGYTF	TGTGCCAGCAGCCAAGCGGCCCAGGGGTATTACAGTAGCTATGGCTACACCTTC
TRBV5-4	.	TRBD1	TRBJ1-1	13	CAGRQGVNTEAFF	TGTGCCGGACGACAGGGAGTCAACACTGAAGCTTTCTTT
TRBV18	once	TRBD2	TRBJ2-7	14	CASSPLGLAYEQYF	TGTGCCAGCTCTCCCCTCGGACTAGCGTACGAGCAGTACTTC
TRBV28	.	TRBD1	TRBJ1-2	17	CASSFGLRTGRLEGYTF	TGTGCCAGCAGTTTTGGACTCCGGACAGGGAGATTGGAAGGCTACACCTTC
TRBV29-1	few	TRBD1	TRBJ1-1	13	CSVRQTGGTEAFF	TGCAGCGTACGACAAACAGGGGGCACTGAAGCTTTCTTT
TRBV2	.	TRBD1	TRBJ1-2	13	CASSIGQGRGYTF	TGTGCCAGCAGTATAGGACAGGGGAGGGGCTACACCTTC
TRBV28	.	.	TRBJ1-1	13	CASSPYINTEAFF	TGTGCCAGCAGTCCCTATATTAACACTGAAGCTTTCTTT
TRBV6-6	.	.	TRBJ2-7	13	CASSNEGVREQYF	TGTGCCAGCAGTAACGAGGGGGTCCGCGAGCAGTACTTC
TRBV5-1	once	TRBD2	TRBJ2-1	15	CASSPRLATYNEQFF	TGCGCCAGCAGCCCAAGACTAGCGACATACAATGAGCAGTTCTTC
TRBV28	.	TRBD2	TRBJ2-7	17	CASSLWGLAGGPGEQYF	TGTGCCAGCAGTTTATGGGGGCTAGCGGGGGGGCCCGGCGAGCAGTACTTC
TRBV19	.	TRBD1	TRBJ1-5	16	CASSERTGGTDQPQHF	TGTGCCAGTAGTGAAAGGACAGGGGGAACCGATCAGCCCCAGCATTTT
TRBV18	.	.	TRBJ2-2	15	CASSPPFQVSGELFF	TGTGCCAGCTCACCACCGTTCCAGGTCTCCGGGGAGCTGTTTTTT
TRBV2	.	.	TRBJ2-5	12	CASSEGRETQYF	TGTGCCAGCAGTGAGGGGAGGGAGACCCAGTACTTC
TRBV29-1	.	.	TRBJ1-1	15	CSVVGKTGWNTEAFF	TGCAGCGTTGTGGGGAAAACAGGATGGAACACTGAAGCTTTCTTT
TRBV28	few	.	TRBJ2-3	14	CASRSTSPTDTQYF	TGTGCCAGCAGAAGCACTAGCCCCACAGATACGCAGTATTTT
TRBV30	.	.	TRBJ1-3	15	CAWSAPVGLGNTIYF	TGTGCCTGGAGTGCTCCGGTGGGGCTCGGAAACACCATATATTTT
TRBV21-1	.	.	TRBJ1-2	13	CASSKTGTYGYTF	TGTGCCAGCAGCAAAACAGGTACCTATGGCTACACCTTC
TRBV5-5	few	.	TRBJ2-7	16	CASSLVANSLSYEQYF	TGTGCCAGCAGCTTGGTGGCCAATTCTCTTTCCTACGAGCAGTACTTC
TRBV7-2	.	TRBD2	TRBJ2-3	15	CASRGLAGGTDTQYF	TGTGCCAGCAGGGGACTAGCGGGGGGAACAGATACGCAGTATTTT
TRBV9	.	TRBD1	TRBJ2-7	17	CASSVSGFVGGGYEQYF	TGTGCCAGCAGCGTATCGGGTTTTGTAGGGGGCGGCTACGAGCAGTACTTC
TRBV28	.	.	TRBJ2-5	14	CASSPRDFQETQYF	TGTGCCAGCAGCCCACGGGACTTCCAAGAGACCCAGTACTTC
TRBV6-5	.	TRBD1	TRBJ2-3	15	CASRRDRVVTDTQYF	TGTGCCAGCCGTCGTGACAGGGTGGTGACAGATACGCAGTATTTT
TRBV6-5	.	TRBD1	TRBJ1-1	15	CASRSTGVHGTEAFF	TGTGCCAGCAGGTCCACAGGGGTCCACGGCACTGAAGCTTTCTTT
TRBV29-1	.	.	TRBJ1-1	16	CSVAVFRDTANTEAFF	TGCAGCGTGGCGGTCTTTCGGGACACAGCTAACACTGAAGCTTTCTTT
TRBV27	.	.	TRBJ2-3	14	CASRRAAGTDTQYF	TGTGCCAGCAGGCGGGCAGCTGGCACAGATACGCAGTATTTT
TRBV9	.	TRBD2	TRBJ2-3	17	CASSLIGAGGPGDTQYF	TGTGCCAGCAGCCTTATAGGGGCGGGAGGGCCAGGAGATACGCAGTATTTT
TRBV4-1	.	.	TRBJ2-2	16	CASSQDPRGASGELFF	TGCGCCAGCAGCCAAGATCCCAGGGGGGCCAGCGGGGAGCTGTTTTTT